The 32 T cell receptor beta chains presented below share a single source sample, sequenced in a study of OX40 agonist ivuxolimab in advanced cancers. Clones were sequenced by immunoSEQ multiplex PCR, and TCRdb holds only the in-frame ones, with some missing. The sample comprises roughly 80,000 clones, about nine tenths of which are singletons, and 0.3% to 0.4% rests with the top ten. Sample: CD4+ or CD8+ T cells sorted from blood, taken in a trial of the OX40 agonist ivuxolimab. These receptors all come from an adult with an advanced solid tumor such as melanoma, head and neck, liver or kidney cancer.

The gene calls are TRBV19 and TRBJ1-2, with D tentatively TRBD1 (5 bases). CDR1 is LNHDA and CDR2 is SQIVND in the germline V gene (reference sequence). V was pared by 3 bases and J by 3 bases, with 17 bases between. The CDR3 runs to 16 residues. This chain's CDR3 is CASSIWQGRGHYGYTF. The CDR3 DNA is TGTGCCAGTAGTATCTGGCAGGGTAGAGGACACTATGGCTACACCTTC.

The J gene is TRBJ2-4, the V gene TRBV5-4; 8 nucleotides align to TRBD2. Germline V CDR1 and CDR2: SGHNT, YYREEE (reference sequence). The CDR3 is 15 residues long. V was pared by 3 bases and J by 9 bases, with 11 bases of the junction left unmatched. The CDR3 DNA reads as TGTGCCAGCAGCTCCCTTAGCGGGATTCCGGGCATTCAGTACTTC. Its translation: CASSSLSGIPGIQYF.

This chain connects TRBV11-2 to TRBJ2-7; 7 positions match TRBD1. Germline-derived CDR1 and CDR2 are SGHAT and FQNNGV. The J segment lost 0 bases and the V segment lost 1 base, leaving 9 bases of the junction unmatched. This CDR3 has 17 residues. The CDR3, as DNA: TGTGCCAGCAGCTTAGCACTCGCAGGGGGAAGCTCCTACGAGCAGTACTTC. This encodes CASSLALAGGSSYEQYF.

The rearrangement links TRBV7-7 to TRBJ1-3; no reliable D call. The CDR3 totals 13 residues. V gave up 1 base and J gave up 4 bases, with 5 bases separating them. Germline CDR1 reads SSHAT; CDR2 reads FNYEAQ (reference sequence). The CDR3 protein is CASSLVMGNTIYF. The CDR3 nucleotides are TGTGCCAGCAGCTTAGTTATGGGAAACACCATATATTTT.

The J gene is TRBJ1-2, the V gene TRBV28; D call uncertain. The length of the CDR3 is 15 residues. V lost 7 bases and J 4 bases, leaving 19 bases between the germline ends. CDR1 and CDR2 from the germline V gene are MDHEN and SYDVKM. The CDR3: CASTSSTHRPYGYTF. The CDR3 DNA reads TGTGCCAGCACCTCCTCGACACACCGACCCTATGGCTACACCTTC.

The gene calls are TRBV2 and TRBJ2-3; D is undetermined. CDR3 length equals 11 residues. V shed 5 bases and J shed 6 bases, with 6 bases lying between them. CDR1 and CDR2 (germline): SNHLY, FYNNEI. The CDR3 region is CASSLVDTQYF. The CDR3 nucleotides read TGTGCCAGCAGTTTAGTGGATACGCAGTATTTT.

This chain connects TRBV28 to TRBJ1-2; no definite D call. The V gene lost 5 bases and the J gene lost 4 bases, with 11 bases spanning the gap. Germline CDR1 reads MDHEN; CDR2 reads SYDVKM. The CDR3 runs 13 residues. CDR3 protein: CASSGDVVYGYTF. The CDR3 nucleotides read TGTGCCAGCAGTGGTGACGTGGTCTATGGCTACACCTTC.

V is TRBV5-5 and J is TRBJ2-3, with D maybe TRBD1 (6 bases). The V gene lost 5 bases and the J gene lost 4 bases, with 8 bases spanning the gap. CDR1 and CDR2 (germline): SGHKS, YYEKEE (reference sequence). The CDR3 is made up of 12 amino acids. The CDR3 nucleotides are TGTGCCAGCAGATGGACAGCAGATACGCAGTATTTT. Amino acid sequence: CASRWTADTQYF.

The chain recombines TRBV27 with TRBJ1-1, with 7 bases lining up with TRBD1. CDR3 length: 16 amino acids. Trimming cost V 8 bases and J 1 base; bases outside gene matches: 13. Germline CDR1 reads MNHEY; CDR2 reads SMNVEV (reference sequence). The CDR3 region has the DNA TGTGCCAGCGACTGGTCAGGGGGTGGGAAGAACACTGAAGCTTTCTTT. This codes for CASDWSGGGKNTEAFF.

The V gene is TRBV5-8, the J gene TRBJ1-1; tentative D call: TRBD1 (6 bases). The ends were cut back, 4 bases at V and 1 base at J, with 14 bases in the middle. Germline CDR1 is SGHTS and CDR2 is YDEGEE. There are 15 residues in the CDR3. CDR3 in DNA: TGTGCCAGCAGCGTCTCGAGGGGGAAGAACACTGAAGCTTTCTTT. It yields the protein CASSVSRGKNTEAFF.

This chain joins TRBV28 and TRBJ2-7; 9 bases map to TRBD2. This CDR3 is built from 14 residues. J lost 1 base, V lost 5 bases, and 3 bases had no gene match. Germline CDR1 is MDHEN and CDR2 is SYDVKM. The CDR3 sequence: CASSRLADSYEQYV. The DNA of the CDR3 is TGTGCCAGCAGTCGACTAGCGGATTCCTACGAGCAGTACGTC.

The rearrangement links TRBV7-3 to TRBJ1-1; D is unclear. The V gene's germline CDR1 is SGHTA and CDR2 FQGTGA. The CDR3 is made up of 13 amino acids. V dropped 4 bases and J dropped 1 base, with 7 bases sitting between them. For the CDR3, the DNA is TGTGCCAGCAGCTCGTCCCAGAACACTGAAGCTTTCTTT. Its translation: CASSSSQNTEAFF.

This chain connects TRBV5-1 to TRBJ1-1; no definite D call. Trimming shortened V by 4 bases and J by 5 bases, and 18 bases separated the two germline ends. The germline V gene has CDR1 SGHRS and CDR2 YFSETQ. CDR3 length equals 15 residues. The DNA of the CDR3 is TGCGCCAGCAGCCTCCAAGATCCGGGGTTTACTGAAGCTTTCTTT. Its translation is CASSLQDPGFTEAFF.

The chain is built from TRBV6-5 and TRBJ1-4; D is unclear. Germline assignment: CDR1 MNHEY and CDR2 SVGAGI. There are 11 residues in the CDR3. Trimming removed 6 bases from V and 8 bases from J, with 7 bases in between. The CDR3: CASRGGEKLFF. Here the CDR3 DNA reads TGTGCCAGCAGGGGAGGGGAAAAACTGTTTTTT.

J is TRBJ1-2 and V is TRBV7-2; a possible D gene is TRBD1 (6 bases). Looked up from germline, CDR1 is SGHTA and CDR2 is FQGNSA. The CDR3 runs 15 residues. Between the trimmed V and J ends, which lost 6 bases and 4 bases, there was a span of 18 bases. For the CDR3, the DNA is TGTGCCAGCAGTCTACCAAGAGCAGGGGTCTATGGCTACACCTTC. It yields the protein CASSLPRAGVYGYTF.

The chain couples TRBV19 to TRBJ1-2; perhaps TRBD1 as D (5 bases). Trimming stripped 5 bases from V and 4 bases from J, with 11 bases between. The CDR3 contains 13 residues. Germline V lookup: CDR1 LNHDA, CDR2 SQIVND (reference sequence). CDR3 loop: CASSWDGRYGYTF. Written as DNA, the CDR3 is TGTGCCAGTAGTTGGGACGGCCGCTATGGCTACACCTTC.

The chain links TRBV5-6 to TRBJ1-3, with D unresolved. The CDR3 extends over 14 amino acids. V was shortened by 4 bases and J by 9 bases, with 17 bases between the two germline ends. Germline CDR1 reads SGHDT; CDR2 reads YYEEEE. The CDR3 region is CASSPFGSIGTIYF. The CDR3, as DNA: TGTGCCAGCAGCCCTTTCGGGAGTATCGGCACCATATATTTT.

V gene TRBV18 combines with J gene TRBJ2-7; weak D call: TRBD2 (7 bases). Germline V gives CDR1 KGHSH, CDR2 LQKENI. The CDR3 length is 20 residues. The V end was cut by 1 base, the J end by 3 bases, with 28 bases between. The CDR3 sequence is CASSPRGQSPVGGKGYEQYF. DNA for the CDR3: TGTGCCAGCTCACCACGGGGACAATCGCCGGTGGGAGGGAAGGGCTACGAGCAGTACTTC.

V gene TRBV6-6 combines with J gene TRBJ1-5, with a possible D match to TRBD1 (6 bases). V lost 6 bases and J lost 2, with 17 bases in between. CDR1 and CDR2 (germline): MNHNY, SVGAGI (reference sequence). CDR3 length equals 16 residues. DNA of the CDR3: TGTGCCAGCAGCCCCCGGGGGGCGGAGGGCAATCAGCCCCAGCATTTT. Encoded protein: CASSPRGAEGNQPQHF.

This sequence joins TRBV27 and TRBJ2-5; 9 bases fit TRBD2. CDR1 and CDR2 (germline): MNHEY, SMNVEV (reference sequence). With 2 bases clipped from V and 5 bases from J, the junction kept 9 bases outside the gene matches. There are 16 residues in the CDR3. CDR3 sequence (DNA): TGTGCCAGCAGTTTACGGGGGATTAGCGGGAGCGAGACCCAGTACTTC. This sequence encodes CASSLRGISGSETQYF.

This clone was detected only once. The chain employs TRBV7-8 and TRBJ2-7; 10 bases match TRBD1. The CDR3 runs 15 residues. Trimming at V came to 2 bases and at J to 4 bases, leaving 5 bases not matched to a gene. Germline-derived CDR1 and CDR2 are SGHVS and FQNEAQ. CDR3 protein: CASSLSGTGEYEQYF. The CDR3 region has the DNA TGTGCCAGCAGCTTATCCGGGACAGGGGAATACGAGCAGTACTTC.

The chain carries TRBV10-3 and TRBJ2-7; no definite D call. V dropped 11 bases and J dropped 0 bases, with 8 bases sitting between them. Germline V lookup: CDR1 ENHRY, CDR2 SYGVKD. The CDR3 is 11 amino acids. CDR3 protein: CAVQTSYEQYF. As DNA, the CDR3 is TGTGCCGTACAGACCTCCTACGAGCAGTACTTC.

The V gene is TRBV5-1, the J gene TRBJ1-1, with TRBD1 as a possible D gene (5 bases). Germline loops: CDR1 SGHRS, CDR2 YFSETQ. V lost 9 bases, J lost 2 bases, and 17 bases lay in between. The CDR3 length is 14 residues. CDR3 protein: CATSRDSRNTEAFF. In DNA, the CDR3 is TGCGCCACCTCCAGAGACAGTAGAAACACTGAAGCTTTCTTT.

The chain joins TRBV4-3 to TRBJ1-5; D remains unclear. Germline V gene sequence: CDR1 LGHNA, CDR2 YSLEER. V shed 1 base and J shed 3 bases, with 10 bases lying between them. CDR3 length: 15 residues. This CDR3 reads CASSQGNSPNQPQHF. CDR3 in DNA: TGCGCCAGCAGCCAAGGGAACAGTCCCAATCAGCCCCAGCATTTT.

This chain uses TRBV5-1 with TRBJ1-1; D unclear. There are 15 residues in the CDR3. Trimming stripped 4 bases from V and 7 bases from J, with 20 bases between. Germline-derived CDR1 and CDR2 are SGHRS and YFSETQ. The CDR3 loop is CASSHSPRQLNEAFF. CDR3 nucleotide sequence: TGCGCCAGCAGCCATTCACCGCGGCAGCTGAATGAAGCTTTCTTT.

The CDR3 loop is CASSPGLAGATYGNEQFF. CDR3 DNA: TGTGCCAGCAGCCCCGGACTAGCGGGTGCGACTTATGGCAATGAGCAGTTCTTC. The gene calls are TRBV11-2 and TRBJ2-1; 11 nucleotides match TRBD2. The V segment lost 5 bases and the J segment 6 bases; nucleotides outside the gene matches: 15. Germline assignment: CDR1 SGHAT and CDR2 FQNNGV. This CDR3 is 18 amino acids long. The entire variable domain, with the rest obtained from reference TRBV11-2 and TRBJ2-1, is as follows: EAGVAQSPRYKIIEKRQSVAFWCNPISGHATLYWYQQILGQGPKLLIQFQNNGVVDDSQLPKDRFSAERLKGVDSTLKIQPAKLEDSAVYLCASSPGLAGATYGNEQFFGPGTRLTVL.

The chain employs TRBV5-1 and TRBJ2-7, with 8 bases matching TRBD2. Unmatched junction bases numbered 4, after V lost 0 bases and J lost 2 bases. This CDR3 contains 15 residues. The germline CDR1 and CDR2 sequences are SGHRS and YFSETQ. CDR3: CASSLDAGGPYEQYF. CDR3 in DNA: TGCGCCAGCAGCTTGGACGCGGGAGGCCCCTACGAGCAGTACTTC.

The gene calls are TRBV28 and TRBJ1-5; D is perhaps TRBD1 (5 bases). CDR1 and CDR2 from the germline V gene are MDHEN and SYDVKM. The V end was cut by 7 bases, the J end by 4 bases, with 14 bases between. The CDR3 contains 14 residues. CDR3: CASNQGRPNQPQHF. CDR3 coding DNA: TGTGCCAGCAACCAGGGCAGGCCGAATCAGCCCCAGCATTTT. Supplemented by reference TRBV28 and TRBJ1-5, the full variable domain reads DVKVTQSSRYLVKRTGEKVFLECVQDMDHENMFWYRQDPGLGLRLIYFSYDVKMKEKGDIPEGYSVSREKKERFSLILESASTNQTSMYLCASNQGRPNQPQHFGDGTRLSIL.

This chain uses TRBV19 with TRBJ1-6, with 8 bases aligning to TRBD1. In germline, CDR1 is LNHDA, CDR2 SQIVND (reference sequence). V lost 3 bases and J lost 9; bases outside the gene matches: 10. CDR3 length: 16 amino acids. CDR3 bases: TGTGCCAGTAGTATTAGATCTGGACAGGGAACTTCACCCCTCCACTTT. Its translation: CASSIRSGQGTSPLHF.

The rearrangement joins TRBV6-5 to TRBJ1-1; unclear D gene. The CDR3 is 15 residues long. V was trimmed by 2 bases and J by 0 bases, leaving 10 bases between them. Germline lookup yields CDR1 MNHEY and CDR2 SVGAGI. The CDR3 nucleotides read TGTGCCAGCAGTTACGTTAGGACGGTGAACACTGAAGCTTTCTTT. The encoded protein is CASSYVRTVNTEAFF.

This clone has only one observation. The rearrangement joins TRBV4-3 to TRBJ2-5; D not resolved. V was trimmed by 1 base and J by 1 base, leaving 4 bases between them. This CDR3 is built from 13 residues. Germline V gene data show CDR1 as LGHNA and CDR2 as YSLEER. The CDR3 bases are TGCGCCAGCAGCCAAGGGTCCCAAGAGACCCAGTACTTC. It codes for CASSQGSQETQYF.

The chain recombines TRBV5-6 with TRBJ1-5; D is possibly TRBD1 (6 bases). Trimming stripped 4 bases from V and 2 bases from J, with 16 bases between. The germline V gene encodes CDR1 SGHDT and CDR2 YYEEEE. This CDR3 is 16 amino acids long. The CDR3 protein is CASSTLQGIGNQPQHF. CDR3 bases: TGTGCCAGCAGCACTTTACAGGGCATAGGCAATCAGCCCCAGCATTTT.